The 17 T cell receptor beta chains reported below all come from one sample, sequenced in a study of T cells expressing NK-cell markers. TCRdb reworked the 5' RACE reads into one entry per CDR3 protein, no DNA. This sample's table has hundreds of thousands of distinct CDR3 sequences. The sequenced sample was blood T cells: a sorted CD56 or NKG2C T cell subset, CD4+ or CD8+ T cells, or bulk PBMC T cells (not recorded which). These receptors were collected from a woman aged 18 to 75 in good health.

The rearrangement uses TRBV18 and TRBJ2-5; the TRBD1 assignment by TCRdb is unverifiable without DNA. CDR1 and CDR2 (germline): KGHSH, LQKENI. The CDR3 has 16 amino acids. The CDR3 loop is CASSKPSPGTAETQYF.

The rearrangement uses TRBV4-2 and TRBJ1-4. This CDR3 contains 16 residues. Germline CDR1 is LGHNA and CDR2 is YNFKEQ. The CDR3 sequence is CASSQLNTPTNEKLFF.

The genes are TRBV20-1 and TRBJ1-1. The germline V gene encodes CDR1 DFQATT and CDR2 SNEGSKA (reference sequence). The CDR3 totals 13 residues. The CDR3 sequence: CSAPGLRIAEAFF.

The chain carries TRBV6-1 and TRBJ2-7. From germline, CDR1 is MNHNS and CDR2 SASEGT. This CDR3 spans 15 amino acids. The CDR3 spells CASSPTAIIGYEQYF.

V usage is TRBV29-1 and J usage is TRBJ2-1. Germline V gives CDR1 SQVTM, CDR2 ANQGSEA. This CDR3 has 13 amino acids. This CDR3 reads CSVDGSSYNEQFF.

V usage is TRBV28 and J usage is TRBJ1-2. The CDR3 is 16 residues long. Germline CDR1 reads MDHEN; CDR2 reads SYDVKM. The CDR3 is CASSIGGGGPNYGYTF.

V is TRBV20-1 and J is TRBJ2-7. The germline CDR1 and CDR2 sequences are DFQATT and SNEGSKA (reference sequence). This CDR3 comprises 11 residues. The CDR3 protein is CSARALYEQYF.

This rearrangement joins TRBV6-1 to TRBJ2-3; TCRdb calls TRBD2, which cannot be checked without DNA. In germline, CDR1 is MNHNS, CDR2 SASEGT. CDR3 length: 14 residues. The CDR3: CAKNRGPPGDTQYF.

The chain has TRBV12-3 or TRBV12-4 and TRBJ2-7. The CDR3 contains 13 residues. The CDR3: CASSLLQTYEQYF.

The genes are TRBV12-3 or TRBV12-4 and TRBJ2-1. The CDR3 extends over 14 amino acids. The CDR3 is CASSLFAVGGEQFF.

The genes are TRBV9 and TRBJ2-1; the TRBD2 assignment by TCRdb is unverifiable without DNA. This CDR3 comprises 15 residues. Germline V lookup: CDR1 SGDLS, CDR2 YYNGEE. This CDR3 is CASSVVLAANNEQFF.

The genes are TRBV10-3 and TRBJ2-3; TCRdb returns TRBD2, unconfirmable since there is no DNA. The CDR3 runs 14 residues. Germline CDR1 ENHRY, CDR2 SYGVKD. The chain's CDR3 is CAISSGVSTDTQYF.

V gene TRBV11-3 combines with J gene TRBJ2-3; there is no DNA to check the TCRdb D call of TRBD1. CDR1 and CDR2 from the germline V gene are SGHNT and YENEEA. CDR3 length: 13 residues. This CDR3 reads CASSSQGVDTQYF.

Here the CDR3 reads CASSQVTGGSGNTIYF. The chain carries TRBV4-1 and TRBJ1-3; the D call of TRBD1 rests on TCRdb alone, since no DNA is present to check it. The CDR3 extends over 16 amino acids. The germline V gene has CDR1 MGHRA and CDR2 YSYEKL.

This chain connects TRBV18 to TRBJ1-1; TCRdb selects TRBD1, and the lack of DNA leaves this call unchecked. Per germline, CDR1 KGHSH and CDR2 LQKENI. This CDR3 comprises 16 residues. CDR3: CASSPPRRGMNTEAFF.

V usage is TRBV5-1 and J usage is TRBJ2-7; TCRdb calls TRBD2, which cannot be checked without DNA. Germline values: CDR1 SGHRS, CDR2 YFSETQ. The CDR3 sequence is 15 residues long. The CDR3 reads CASGGGTQSSYEQYF.

The chain employs TRBV9 and TRBJ1-3. The CDR3 runs 15 residues. Germline V gives CDR1 SGDLS, CDR2 YYNGEE. The CDR3 sequence is CASSVAGDQGNTIYF.